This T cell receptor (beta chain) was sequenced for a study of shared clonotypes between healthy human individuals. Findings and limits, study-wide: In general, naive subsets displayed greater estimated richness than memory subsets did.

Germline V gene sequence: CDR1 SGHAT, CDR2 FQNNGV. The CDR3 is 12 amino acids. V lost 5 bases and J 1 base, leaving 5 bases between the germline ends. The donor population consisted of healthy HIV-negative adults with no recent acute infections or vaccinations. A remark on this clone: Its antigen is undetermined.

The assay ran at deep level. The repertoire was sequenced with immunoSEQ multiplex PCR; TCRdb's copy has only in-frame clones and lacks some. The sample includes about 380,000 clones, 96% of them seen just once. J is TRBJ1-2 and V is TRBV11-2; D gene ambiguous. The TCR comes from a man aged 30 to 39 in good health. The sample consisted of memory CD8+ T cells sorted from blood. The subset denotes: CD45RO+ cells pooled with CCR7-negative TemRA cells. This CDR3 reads CASSNVNYGYTF. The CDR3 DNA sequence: TGTGCCAGCAGCAACGTTAACTATGGCTACACCTTC.